Detailed here is one TCR beta chain. The target antigen is unknown. This clone may be a read error of a much larger clone one base away. A read error is likely, as this CDR3 ends without the conserved phenylalanine or tryptophan. Because the CDR3's place on the DNA is in doubt, the DNA is left out and the CDR3 is given as listed by TCRdb. A total of 12 residues make up the CDR3, ends included. Per the germline V gene, CDR1 is MDHEN and CDR2 is SYDVKM. The sample belongs to a study of tumor-infiltrating lymphocytes in primary liver carcinoma. Broader study findings: Tumors had a top-250-clone fraction that was significantly higher than blood (p = 0.039).

Total RNA and DNA came together from approximately 20-30 mg of bulk tissue without cell sorting. TCR beta cDNA was prepared out of roughly 490 ng total RNA by means of a constant-region primer. Nested multiplex PCR, run for three rounds with slightly modified ARM-PCR, yielded TCR beta libraries. Each of the first two PCR rounds ran nine to ten cycles with TRBV1-TRBV30 forward and C-beta reverse primers. TCRdb reprocessed the multiplex PCR reads via MiXCR and lists one record per CDR3 protein. Of 95,000 to 150,000 distinct CDR3 sequences listed, approximately 68% are singletons. Sequencing used tumor-adjacent normal liver tissue. This TCR derives from a woman aged 55-69 years with primary liver carcinoma and hepatitis B virus infection. The chain recombines TRBV28 with TRBJ1-1. CDR3 amino acids: CASSLSALPAGV.